This T cell receptor beta chain derives from a study of T cells in localized non-small cell lung cancer. Study results and limitations: In uninvolved adjacent lung, T cell clonality reached its highest value, exceeding tumor. When the top 100 tumor clones were examined, a median around 61 of them also appeared in the adjacent lung, which was paired and uninvolved. There was an association of higher blood T cell density with longer overall survival.

In the case of this clone: Its antigen is as yet unknown.

V dropped 5 bases and J dropped 5 bases, with 26 bases sitting between them. The germline V gene has CDR1 SEHNR and CDR2 FQNEAQ (reference sequence). The CDR3 totals 18 residues. Measured with immunoSEQ multiplex PCR; TCRdb has only the in-frame clones, and not every one. Among 25,000 or so clones, 80% to 90% were seen once, and the ten largest hold about 14%. The chain couples TRBV7-9 to TRBJ2-3; D is uncertain. Specimen: peripheral blood, collected before any cancer treatment. The clonotype originates from an older female donor with stage I lung adenocarcinoma. In DNA form, the CDR3 reads TGTGCCAGCAGCCTCACCACCCTGGGCGGTCCAGGTAGAGATACGCAGTATTTT. Its translation: CASSLTTLGGPGRDTQYF.